The T cell receptor beta chain under discussion was sequenced for a study of a mutant IDH1 vaccine in newly diagnosed glioma. Whole-study context: The study started vaccination 4-6 weeks after radiotherapy alone, or with temozolomide cycles. There were approximately 60% males and around 38% females among treated patients, whose mean age was 40.4 years. At week 35 came visit V12, and visit V13 followed at week 47.

Sequencing used immunoSEQ multiplex PCR; TCRdb keeps in-frame clones, though not all of them. The sample consists of tens of thousands of clones, about 81% of them appearing once. The time point here: week 47, end of study. A single vaccine dose contained 300 ug of mutant IDH1 20-mer peptide, and topical imiquimod was used with it. A word on this clone: Its antigen is unidentified.

The germline gives CDR1 MNHNY, CDR2 SVGAGI (reference sequence). The CDR3 length is 15 residues. Deletions cut 0 bases from V and 3 bases from J, with 9 bases between. The material was PBMCs, obtained from a glioma patient whose treatment included an IDH1 peptide vaccine. The clonotype was recovered from a man aged 35 to 55 with glioma. This sequence joins TRBV6-6 and TRBJ1-5; unclear D gene. The CDR3: CASSYSNGLNQPQHF. The CDR3 region has the DNA TGTGCCAGCAGTTACTCGAACGGACTCAATCAGCCCCAGCATTTT.